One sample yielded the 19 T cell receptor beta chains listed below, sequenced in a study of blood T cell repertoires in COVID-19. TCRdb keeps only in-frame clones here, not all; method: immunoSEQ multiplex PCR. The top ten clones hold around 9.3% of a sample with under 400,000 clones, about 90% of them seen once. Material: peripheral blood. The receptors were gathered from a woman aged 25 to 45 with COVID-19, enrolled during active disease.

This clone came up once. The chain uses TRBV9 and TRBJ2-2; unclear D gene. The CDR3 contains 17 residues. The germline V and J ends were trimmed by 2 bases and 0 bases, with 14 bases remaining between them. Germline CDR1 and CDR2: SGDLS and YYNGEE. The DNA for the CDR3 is TGTGCCAGCAGCGTTCCAGGAAACTCTGCGAACACCGGGGAGCTGTTTTTT. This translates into CASSVPGNSANTGELFF.

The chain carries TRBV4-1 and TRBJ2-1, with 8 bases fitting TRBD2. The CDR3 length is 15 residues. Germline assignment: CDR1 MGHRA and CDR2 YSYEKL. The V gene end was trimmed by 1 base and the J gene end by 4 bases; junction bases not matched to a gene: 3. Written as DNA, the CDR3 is TGCGCCAGCAGCCAAGTACTAGCGGCTTACAATGAGCAGTTCTTC. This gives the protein CASSQVLAAYNEQFF.

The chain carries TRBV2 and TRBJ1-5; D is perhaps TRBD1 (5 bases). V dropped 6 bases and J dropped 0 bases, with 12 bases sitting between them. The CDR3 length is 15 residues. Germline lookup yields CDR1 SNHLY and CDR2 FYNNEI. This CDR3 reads CASRTVPYSNQPQHF. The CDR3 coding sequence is TGTGCCAGCAGGACAGTACCTTATAGCAATCAGCCCCAGCATTTT.

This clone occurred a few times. CDR3: CASSLARNTEAFF. CDR3 sequence (DNA): TGTGCCAGCAGTTTAGCCAGGAACACTGAAGCTTTCTTT. The chain has TRBV27 and TRBJ1-1; D gene uncertain. V dropped 2 bases and J dropped 1 base, with 5 bases sitting between them. Germline CDR1 MNHEY, CDR2 SMNVEV (reference sequence). The CDR3 sequence is 13 residues long.

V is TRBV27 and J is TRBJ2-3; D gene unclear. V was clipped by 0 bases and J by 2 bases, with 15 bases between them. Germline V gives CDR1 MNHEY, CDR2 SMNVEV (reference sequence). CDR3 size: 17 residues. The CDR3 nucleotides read TGTGCCAGCAGTTTATCATTGGGCTGGATCTACACAGATACGCAGTATTTT. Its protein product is CASSLSLGWIYTDTQYF.

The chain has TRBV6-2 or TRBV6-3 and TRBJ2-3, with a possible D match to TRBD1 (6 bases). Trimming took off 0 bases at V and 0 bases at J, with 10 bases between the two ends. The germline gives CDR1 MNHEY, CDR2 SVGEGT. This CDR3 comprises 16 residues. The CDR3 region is CASSYSTRGSTDTQYF. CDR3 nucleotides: TGTGCCAGCAGTTACTCGACCAGGGGCAGCACAGATACGCAGTATTTT.

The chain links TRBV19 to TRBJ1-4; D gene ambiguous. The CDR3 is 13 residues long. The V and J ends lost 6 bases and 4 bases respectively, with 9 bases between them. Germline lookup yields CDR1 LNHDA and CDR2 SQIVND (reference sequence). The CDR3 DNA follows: TGTGCCAGTAGCCCTACTCGTAATGAAAAACTGTTTTTT. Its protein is CASSPTRNEKLFF.

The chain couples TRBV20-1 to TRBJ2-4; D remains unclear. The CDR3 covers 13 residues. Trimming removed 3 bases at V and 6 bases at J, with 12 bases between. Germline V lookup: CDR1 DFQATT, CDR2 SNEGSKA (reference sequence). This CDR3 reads CSASTAVRNIQYF. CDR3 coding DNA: TGCAGTGCTAGTACAGCCGTGCGAAACATTCAGTACTTC.

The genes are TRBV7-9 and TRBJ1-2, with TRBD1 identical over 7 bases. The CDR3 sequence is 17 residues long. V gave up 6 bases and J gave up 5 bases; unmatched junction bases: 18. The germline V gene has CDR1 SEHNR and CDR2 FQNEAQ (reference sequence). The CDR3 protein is CASSLSGFGTDTYGYTF. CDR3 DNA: TGTGCCAGCAGTCTTAGCGGTTTCGGGACAGACACATATGGCTACACCTTC.

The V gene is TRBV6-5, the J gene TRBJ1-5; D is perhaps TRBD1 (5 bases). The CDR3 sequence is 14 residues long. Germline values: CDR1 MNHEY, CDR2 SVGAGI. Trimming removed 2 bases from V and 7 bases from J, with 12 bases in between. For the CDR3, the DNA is TGTGCCAGCAGTTACGGGCAGGGAAAGCAGCCCCAGCATTTT. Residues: CASSYGQGKQPQHF.

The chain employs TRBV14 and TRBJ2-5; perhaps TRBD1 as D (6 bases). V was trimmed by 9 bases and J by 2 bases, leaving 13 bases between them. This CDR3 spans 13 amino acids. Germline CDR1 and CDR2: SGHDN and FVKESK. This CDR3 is CASSWDMQETQYF. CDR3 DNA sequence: TGTGCCAGTTCATGGGACATGCAAGAGACCCAGTACTTC.

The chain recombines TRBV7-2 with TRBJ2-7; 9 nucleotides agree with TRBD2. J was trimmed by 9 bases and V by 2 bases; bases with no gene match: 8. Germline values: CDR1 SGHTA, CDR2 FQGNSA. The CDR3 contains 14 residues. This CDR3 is CASSLRLAAEGQYF. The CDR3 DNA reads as TGTGCCAGCAGCTTAAGACTAGCGGCGGAGGGGCAGTACTTC. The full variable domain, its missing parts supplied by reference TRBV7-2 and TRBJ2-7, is GAGVSQSPSNKVTEKGKDVELRCDPISGHTALYWYRQSLGQGLEFLIYFQGNSAPDKSGLPSDRFSAERTGGSVSTLTIQRTQQEDSAVYLCASSLRLAAEGQYFGPGTRLTVT.

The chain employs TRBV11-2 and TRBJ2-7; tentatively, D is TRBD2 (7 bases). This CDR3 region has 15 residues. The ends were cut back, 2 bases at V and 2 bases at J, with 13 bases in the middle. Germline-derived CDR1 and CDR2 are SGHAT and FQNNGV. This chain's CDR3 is CASSLRGRGAYEQYF. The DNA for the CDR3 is TGTGCCAGCAGCTTACGGGGGAGGGGGGCCTACGAGCAGTACTTC. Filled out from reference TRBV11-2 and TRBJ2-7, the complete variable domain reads EAGVAQSPRYKIIEKRQSVAFWCNPISGHATLYWYQQILGQGPKLLIQFQNNGVVDDSQLPKDRFSAERLKGVDSTLKIQPAKLEDSAVYLCASSLRGRGAYEQYFGPGTRLTVT.

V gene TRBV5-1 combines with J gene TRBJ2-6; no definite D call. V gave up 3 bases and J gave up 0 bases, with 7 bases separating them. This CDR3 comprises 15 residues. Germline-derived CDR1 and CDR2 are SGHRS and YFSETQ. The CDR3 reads CASSSPGSGANVLTF. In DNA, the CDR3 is TGCGCCAGCAGCTCCCCAGGCTCTGGGGCCAACGTCCTGACTTTC. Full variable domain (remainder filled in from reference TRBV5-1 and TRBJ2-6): KAGVTQTPRYLIKTRGQQVTLSCSPISGHRSVSWYQQTPGQGLQFLFEYFSETQRNKGNFPGRFSGRQFSNSRSEMNVSTLELGDSALYLCASSSPGSGANVLTFGAGSRLTVL.

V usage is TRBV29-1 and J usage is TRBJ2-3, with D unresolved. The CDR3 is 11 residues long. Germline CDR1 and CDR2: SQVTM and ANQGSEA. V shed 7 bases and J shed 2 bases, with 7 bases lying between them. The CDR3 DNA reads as TGCAGCGCCTCTCTCACAGATACGCAGTATTTT. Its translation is CSASLTDTQYF.

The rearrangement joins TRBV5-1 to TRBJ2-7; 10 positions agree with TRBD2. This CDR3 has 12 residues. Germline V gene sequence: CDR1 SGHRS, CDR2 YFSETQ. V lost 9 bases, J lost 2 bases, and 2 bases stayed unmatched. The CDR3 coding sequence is TGCGCCAAGGGGACTAGCGCCTACGAGCAGTACTTC. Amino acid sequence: CAKGTSAYEQYF. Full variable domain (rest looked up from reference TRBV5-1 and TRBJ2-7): KAGVTQTPRYLIKTRGQQVTLSCSPISGHRSVSWYQQTPGQGLQFLFEYFSETQRNKGNFPGRFSGRQFSNSRSEMNVSTLELGDSALYLCAKGTSAYEQYFGPGTRLTVT.

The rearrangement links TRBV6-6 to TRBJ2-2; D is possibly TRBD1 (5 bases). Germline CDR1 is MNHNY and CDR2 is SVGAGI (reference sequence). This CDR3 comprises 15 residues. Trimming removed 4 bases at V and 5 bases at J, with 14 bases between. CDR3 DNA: TGTGCCAGCAGTTCCCCATCGCAGGGAACCGGGGAGCTGTTTTTT. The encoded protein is CASSSPSQGTGELFF.

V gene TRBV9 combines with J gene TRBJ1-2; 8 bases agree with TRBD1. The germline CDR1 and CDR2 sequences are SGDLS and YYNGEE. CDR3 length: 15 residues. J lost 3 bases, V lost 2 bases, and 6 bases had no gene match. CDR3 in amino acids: CASSVLTTGDYGYTF. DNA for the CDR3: TGTGCCAGCAGCGTTCTTACGACAGGGGACTATGGCTACACCTTC.

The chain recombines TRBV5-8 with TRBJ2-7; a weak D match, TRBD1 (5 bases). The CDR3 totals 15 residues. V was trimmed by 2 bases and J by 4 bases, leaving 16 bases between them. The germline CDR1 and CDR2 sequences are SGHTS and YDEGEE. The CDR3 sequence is CASSFRPTRGYEQYF. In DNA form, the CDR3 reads TGTGCCAGCAGCTTTCGGCCGACAAGGGGTTACGAGCAGTACTTC.